This TCR beta chain emerged from a study of cytomegalovirus exposure and HLA in healthy donors (dated by TCRdb to 2015 to 2018). The study in broad terms: An earlier analysis of several hundred of the donors reported 276 Gb of sequence data and 117 million unique TCR beta sequences obtained from 150 million to 200 million T cells. Rather than drawing on any new phenotypic data, the later analysis identified candidate immune exposures from TCR beta sequences and the way those sequences occurred across donors. The study was designed to test whether signatures of past pathogen exposure could be identified by cataloging public T cell receptors. Among 350 to 400 genotyped donors of the cohort, an average of approximately 240,000 unique TCR beta nucleotide sequences were sequenced per donor, roughly 18% of them non-productive. All discovery cohort repertoires had been generated on a single sequencing platform. Besides the first cohort of under 700 subjects, a separate validation cohort made up of 120 different subjects was used. Class I and class II HLA loci were covered by the typing at four-digit resolution. An early release covering roughly 640 HLA-typed donors comprised about 290 gigabases of sequencing data and around 80 million unique TCR sequences. In an earlier analysis of several hundred of the donors, high-throughput TCR beta sequencing was used to judge whether each TCR beta V gene segment behaved as functional or pseudogenic. Typing coverage varied by locus: roughly 629-640 donors for A, B, C, DRB1 and DQB1; around 560 for DQA1; some 610 for DPA1; around 450 for DPB1. In a later analysis, previously published TCR beta repertoires from 500 to 750 donors were re-analyzed and high-resolution HLA genotyping was added so that TCR occurrence patterns could be studied. Several DR-DQ haplotypes were treated as single units for association and clustering because of strong linkage in the cohort. To predict cytomegalovirus infection status, the study combined high-throughput TCR immunosequencing, statistical association of individual TCRs with disease status, and machine learning. Of the approximately 400 genotyped donors, 81% were placed in the genetic ancestry cluster associated with self-reported Caucasian donors. Genome-wide SNP genotypes for about 60% of the roughly 700 donors were used in a later genetic analysis, which treated that subset as a discovery cohort. Using immunosequencing, the study profiled T cell repertoires from 640 or so subjects and related those repertoires to cytomegalovirus serostatus. Donor age, sex, ethnicity and CMV serostatus were collected together with the repertoire data.

The CDR3 numbers 16 residues from cysteine through phenylalanine. The retained sequence is limited to the CDR3, 48 bases, with the frame set at the first base. CDR1 and CDR2, per the germline V gene (reference sequence), are LNHDA and SQIVND. V and J are trimmed by 4 bases and 0 bases, and the gene matches miss 6 bases of the junction. This clone was seen just once. Its antigen specificity is not known. No much larger clone exists at a distance of one base, and base qualities are not known. The sample carries other DNA sequences with the same CDR3. The cohort was made up of approximately 670 healthy bone marrow donors. At the time of sampling, every cohort member was nominally healthy, though immune exposures that went unrecorded were likely present. The donor tested CMV seronegative, placing the donor among the roughly 400 seronegative members of the cohort. A peripheral blood sample was provided by each donor, and peripheral blood mononuclear cells were used for TCR beta sequencing. The Qiagen DNeasy Blood Extraction Kit was used to extract genomic DNA from the blood cell samples.

The paper as a whole reports these results and caveats: Approximately 16 rarely observed V segments, including chromosome 9 orphons, were excluded from the earlier analysis of approximately 600 of the donors because counts were too low. In the study, 150 to 200 TCR beta chains were listed as associated with cytomegalovirus. A later analysis found that HLA-associated TCR beta chains were more clonally expanded and had lower generation probabilities than equally common non-associated chains. The classifier was reported to diagnose cytomegalovirus status with high specificity and sensitivity in both the original and validation cohorts. Several of the top co-occurrence clusters appeared to be linked to parvovirus B19, influenza, CMV and Epstein-Barr virus, according to a later analysis. According to a later genetic analysis, donors in an Asian-associated ancestry cluster had fewer N-insertions in productive TCRs than the roughly 670-donor mean. Most TCR sequences were observed very rarely across donors, whereas some public TCRs were present in many individuals. At a false discovery rate of 0.05, a later analysis linked 16,951 TCR beta sequences to specific HLA alleles. The sequencing pipeline was judged likely to have produced a cluster of highly shared sequence variants as a technical artifact. In a later analysis, the rate of TCR association differed among HLA loci, with DRB1 alleles having the most associated TCRs and HLA-C alleles having the fewest. Presence/absence analyses assumed roughly uniform sequencing depth across donors, an assumption that may not hold. This cohort had only TCR beta chains sequenced, and the lack of alpha or paired-chain data limited which features could be detected. Linkage disequilibrium might explain the correlated functional status among segregating V segments, but an unknown experimental factor could not be ruled out. In vitro tests confirmed that three of the cytomegalovirus-associated TCR beta chains recognize cytomegalovirus antigens. When HLA alleles, especially DR and DQ, strongly co-occurred, attributing TCR associations to individual alleles was difficult. Because some donors lacked HLA typing at each locus, the association tests relied only on the typed subset. An earlier analysis of approximately 600 of the donors showed that most TCR beta V segments appeared in productive rearrangements either about 90% or about 30% of the time, which broadly matched IMGT annotations. The 87-base-pair reads could not distinguish some IMGT-functional V segments, including TRBV6-2 and TRBV6-3, so those segments were excluded. In a later analysis, most CMV-associated TCR beta chains were found to appear HLA-restricted, with HLA associations seemingly driven largely by CMV exposure. The authors suggested that the approach could potentially be generalized to other disease states and immunological phenotypes. A further reported finding was that TCR beta sequences accurately predicted the HLA-A and HLA-B alleles for most subjects in the first cohort. The only immune exposure information available for the cohort was CMV serostatus. A later genetic analysis associated a missense DCLRE1C variant with V-gene and J-gene trimming of TCR beta chains, and an independent cohort replicated the association.

The library was made by the immunoSEQ multiplex PCR assay. For the multiplex PCR, a mixture combining 60 forward primers for TCR Vbeta segments and 13 reverse primers for TCR Jbeta segments was used. The CDR3 region of rearranged TCR beta genes was amplified from genomic DNA with a multiplex PCR assay. Amplified TCR beta libraries were sequenced as 87-base-pair reads on the Illumina HiSeq System. The authors' analysis ran thus. A later analysis counted tens of millions of unique TCR beta chains across the 666 repertoires, and some 11 million of these chains were shared by at least two donors. A nearest-neighbor algorithm error-corrected the raw reads and collapsed the reads into unique sequences, merging closely related sequences to remove PCR and sequencing errors. To assign V, D and J gene segments, CDR3 sequences were aligned to IMGT reference sequences. For a sequence to be retained, at least a six-nucleotide match to both a V gene segment and a J gene segment was required. A rearrangement was called productive if the CDR3 had no stop codons and remained in frame with V and J, and every other rearrangement was called non-productive. CDR3 was defined according to IMGT convention as the region running from the second conserved V-encoded cysteine to the conserved J-encoded phenylalanine. Sequences without an unambiguous match to a single V gene segment were excluded from the earlier analysis of approximately 600 of the donors. In an earlier analysis of several hundred of the donors, V segments were called functional above 56.7% productive rearrangements and were called segregating when the between-donor standard deviation exceeded 5%. To diagnose cytomegalovirus status from the catalog of TCR beta chain sequences, a statistical classification framework was built. A later analysis assigned V and J genes by comparing TCR nucleotide sequences with IMGT/GENE-DB human TR gene sequences. In a later analysis, CDR3 sequences and most-parsimonious VDJ recombination scenarios were assigned using the TCRdist pipeline. In a later analysis, every TCR beta chain was defined by the combination of its CDR3 amino acid sequence and its V-gene family, and reads without a unique V-gene family were dropped. To address suspected cross-contamination and a sequencing artifact, a later analysis removed roughly 580 highly shared, low-generation-probability nucleotide sequences. In a later analysis, a clonal expansion index was calculated for each public chain from normalized within-repertoire ranks of inferred template counts. Generation probabilities in a later analysis came from a VDJ recombination model fitted to out-of-frame rearrangements, and those results were checked against IGoR. In a later analysis, hypergeometric tests were used to score TCR-TCR, TCR-HLA and TCR-CMV co-occurrence, with a repertoire-size bias correction applied to TCR pairs. To estimate false discovery rates, a later analysis permuted the HLA or CMV assignments 20 times. In a later analysis, co-occurring TCRs were grouped using DBSCAN, and TCRdist sequence similarity was added for clustering within HLA-allele-positive subsets. Co-occurrence clustering excluded repertoires with fewer than 30,000 or more than 120,000 public chains, plus five with anomalous nucleotide sharing. TCRdb mirrors the immuneACCESS table, restricted to in-frame sequences. Some clones are absent from its copies; in checked studies, under half trace to an unresolved V gene, and the reason for the others is unknown. V and J calls and clone size are given by that table; D and trimming were obtained from the DNA. This sample gives some 150,000 clones in total; approximately 78% of them show up just once. The top ten hold about 0.8% of the sample.

The source material was PBMCs. The sequence links TRBV19 to TRBJ2-3, and 8 bases in between align with TRBD1. This receptor was taken from a woman under 30 in good health and CMV-seronegative. The CDR3 protein: CASSTTGESSTDTQYF. Read as DNA, the sequence is TGTGCCAGTAGTACGACAGGGGAGTCGAGCACAGATACGCAGTATTTT.